The rows below give T cell receptor beta chains drawn from one sample of a study of shared clonotypes between healthy human individuals. Measured with immunoSEQ multiplex PCR; TCRdb has only the in-frame clones, and not every one. The data contain over a million clones, around three quarters of them singletons. Sequenced input: memory CD4+ T cells from PBMCs. The receptors were sampled from a man aged 18 to 29 in good health. Some clones in this sample may be carry-over from other donors' samples. Both conserved end residues are trimmed from each CDR3.

CDR3 protein,J gene,V gene
ASSPGVSGELF,TRBJ2-2,TRBV6-1
ASKLLRDTGELF,TRBJ2-2,TRBV2
ASSQEPPGARGSGEQY,TRBJ2-7,TRBV4-1
AWSGAGRSPLH,TRBJ1-6,TRBV30
ASSPGGRPGYT,TRBJ1-2,TRBV28
ASRDSGGGSSYEQY,TRBJ2-7,TRBV6-6
ASSLASVEGGRPQH,TRBJ1-5,TRBV5-1
ASNWWTDSNQPQH,TRBJ1-5,TRBV28
ASSLVYSTDTQY,TRBJ2-3,TRBV7-2
ASSPYRTSADTQY,TRBJ2-3,TRBV27
ASSPGGSTDTQY,TRBJ2-3,TRBV5-1
ASSRTRLGGTNTEAF,TRBJ1-1,TRBV27
ASSPDRGSYEQY,TRBJ2-7,TRBV5-1
ASSERLAGGPYEQY,TRBJ2-7,TRBV6-1
ASSELEAGEGEKLF,TRBJ1-4,TRBV25-1
ASSFLHEQY,TRBJ2-7,TRBV6-5
SVGRDTGELF,TRBJ2-2,TRBV29-1
AISEQGGPRNEQF,TRBJ2-1,TRBV10-3
AWSVLRAGNTIY,TRBJ1-3,TRBV30
ASSNSYRYLSNQPQH,TRBJ1-5,TRBV21-1
ATSRGRRTDTQY,TRBJ2-3,TRBV15
ASTGGRLTDTQY,TRBJ2-3,TRBV27
SVEEPLAGASGTQY,TRBJ2-5,TRBV29-1
ASSPGLGPYNEQF,TRBJ2-1,TRBV11-2
ASSQVKGSVGELF,TRBJ2-2,TRBV4-3
ASSRGARGREF,TRBJ2-1,TRBV27
ASNGLAGADEQY,TRBJ2-7,TRBV28
ASSGQGLLQETQY,TRBJ2-5,TRBV9
ASSESWGQDTEAF,TRBJ1-1,TRBV10-2
ASSPRVGLAGGRTDTQY,TRBJ2-3,TRBV7-3
ASSTSPGQVGGYT,TRBJ1-2,TRBV7-9
ASLGQANTEAF,TRBJ1-1,TRBV11-2
ASSWRTGEQY,TRBJ2-7,TRBV5-6